This TCR beta chain was sequenced during a study of shared clonotypes between healthy human individuals (dated by TCRdb to about 2020). About the study as a whole: The cohort included a few men and two women between 18 and 49 years of age. Per donor, three plates each were used for CD4 naive and CD4 memory, two for CD8 naive, and one for CD8 memory. To estimate repertoire size and how much clonotype sharing occurs between individuals, the study deeply sequenced the blood TCR repertoires of about five healthy adults. To increase sequencing depth and limit assay-specific biases, different laboratories used diverse techniques to prepare libraries and sequence TCR repertoires. Each donor's leukapheresis produced roughly between about 0.8 and 8.9 billion PBMCs. Beyond this particular receptor, the publication reports: Rarefaction of sorted-subset datasets indicated incomplete sequencing despite the large sequencing depth. Sampling was restricted to blood, and TCR repertoires in tissues likely differ from the TCR repertoires found in blood. Across several donors, roughly 5.4% of naive CD4, roughly 3.3% of naive CD8, under 2.5% of memory CD4, and 0.4% of memory CD8 clonotypes were shared. The genetic and exposure-history diversity represented was limited by the small number of donors. Higher generation probabilities were observed for clonotypes shared by all four sorted-subset donors than for non-shared clonotypes. Estimated clonotype richness was generally larger for naive than for memory subsets. Pairwise subsampling led to the expectation that sequencing depth would affect the degree of clonotype sharing among donors.

Using the deep immunoSEQ assay, multiplex PCR amplified TCR CDR3 regions from genomic DNA. Extracted genomic DNA from each cell subset was spread evenly across all wells of several immunoSEQ 96-well plates, with each plate serving as a replicate. Each replicate PCR for sorted subsets received approximately 200 ng genomic DNA, equal to roughly 29,000 T cell genomes. Purified libraries were quantified with a Qubit 3.0 fluorometer, sized on a Bioanalyzer 2100, and re-quantified with the KAPA Library Quantification kit. Every immunoSEQ 96-well plate was sequenced on a separate single-read 150-cycle Illumina NextSeq 550 flow cell. From the authors' description of their analysis: Because only junctional sequences without quality scores were contained in the immunoSEQ output, filtering matching that applied to full-length reads could not be performed. To assign V/J genes and CDR3, sequences were annotated against IMGT germline references using PyIR, a Python wrapper for IgBLAST v1.9. Reads with weak V/J assignments (E-value above 1e-6), missing CDR3, stop codons, out-of-frame junctions, or ambiguous translated residues were removed. V3J clonotypes were defined as sequences sharing the same inferred V gene, J gene, and CDR3 amino acid sequence. To compute the percentage overlap between repertoires, the number of shared unique clonotypes was divided by the size of the smaller repertoire. Repertoire richness was assessed with RTK rarefaction, the Chao1 estimator, and Recon v2.1 estimates of unobserved clonotypes. Generation probabilities were computed with OLGA for all TCRbeta clonotypes obtained by the gDNA method from several donors. Entries here come from immuneACCESS through TCRdb and include only in-frame sequences with V and J called. Some clones fail to appear in such tables; in the studies checked, an unresolved V gene covers under half of the shortfall, and the cause of the remainder is unknown. V, J and clone size derive from that table, while D and trimming were established from the DNA sequence. This sample has some 1.1 million clones in its table, and around 77% of those were observed once. The ten largest clones add up to approximately 0.9% of the sample.

The donors were healthy, HIV-negative adults with no recently reported acute infections or vaccinations. Every donor was a Caucasian adult residing in Nashville, Tennessee, USA. CD4+ T cells were enriched through magnetic negative selection, after which naive cells were positively selected on CD45RA and the remaining negative fraction served as the memory subset. Blood was obtained by leukapheresis, after which PBMCs were separated by Ficoll-Histopaque density gradient centrifugation and cryopreserved in liquid nitrogen vapor phase. Analytical flow cytometry was used to check the purity and quantity of every magnetically sorted T cell population. Genomic DNA was isolated from each sorted fraction and quantified by UV absorbance on a Nanodrop 2000c. From its cysteine to its phenylalanine, the CDR3 spans 13 amino acids. Solely the CDR3 DNA is kept, with 39 bases framed from the first base. From a lookup of the germline V gene (reference sequence), CDR1 and CDR2 are SEHNR and FQNEAQ. V and J are truncated by 5 bases and 8 bases respectively, leaving an intervening sequence of 15 bases.

Regarding this clone: Its antigen is still unknown. No base-level quality is on record; no much larger clone is a single base apart.

This receptor was taken from a man aged 18 to 35 in good health. Some clones in this sample may be carry-over from other donors' samples. Sequenced material: memory CD4+ T cells from PBMCs. This specimen's cell subset or site label, per the study, means: CD45RA-negative fraction. The chain is assembled from TRBV7-9 and TRBJ1-2, with an unclear D gene assignment. This receptor has the CDR3 CASSPLHGSGYTF. In nucleotide form, the sequence is TGTGCCAGCAGCCCCCTCCATGGTAGCGGCTACACCTTC.